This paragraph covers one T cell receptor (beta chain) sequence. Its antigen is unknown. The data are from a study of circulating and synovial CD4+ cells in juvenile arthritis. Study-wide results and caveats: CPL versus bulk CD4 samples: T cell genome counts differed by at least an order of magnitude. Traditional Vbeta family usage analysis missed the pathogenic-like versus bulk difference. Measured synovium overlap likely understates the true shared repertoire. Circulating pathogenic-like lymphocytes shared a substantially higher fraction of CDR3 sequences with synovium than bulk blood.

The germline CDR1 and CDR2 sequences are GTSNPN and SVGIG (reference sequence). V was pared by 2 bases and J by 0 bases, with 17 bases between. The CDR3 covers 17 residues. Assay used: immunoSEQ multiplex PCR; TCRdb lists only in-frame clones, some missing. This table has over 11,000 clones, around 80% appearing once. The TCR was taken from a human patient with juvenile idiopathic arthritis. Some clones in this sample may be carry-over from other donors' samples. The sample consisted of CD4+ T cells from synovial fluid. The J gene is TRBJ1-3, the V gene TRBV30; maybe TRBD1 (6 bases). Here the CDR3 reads CAWSYRVGFGSGNTIYF. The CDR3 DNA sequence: TGTGCCTGGAGTTACAGGGTTGGGTTTGGCTCTGGAAACACCATATATTTT.